Presented here are 10 T cell receptor beta chains from one specimen sequenced in a study of molecular identifiers for immune sequencing clone quantification. TCRdb passed the PCR reads through MiXCR, listing each CDR3 protein once. The sample shows hundreds of thousands of distinct CDR3 sequences, over 25% of them seen only once. Material for sequencing was naive CD8+ T cells from blood, with Jurkat cell RNA spiked in. Indicated subset: FACS-sorted CD8+CD4-CCR7+CD45RA+ naive T cells. These receptors all stem from a human donor in good health. Some libraries in this study had Jurkat cell RNA spiked in.

The genes are TRBV18 and TRBJ1-4, with TRBD1 matching 9 bases. V gave up 3 bases and J gave up 8 bases; unmatched junction bases: 7. Germline lookup yields CDR1 KGHSH and CDR2 LQKENI. The CDR3 is made up of 15 amino acids. CDR3 DNA sequence: TGTGCCAGCTCACCGGCACAGGGGGCCGTCGAAAAACTGTTTTTT. The encoded protein is CASSPAQGAVEKLFF.

Details on this clonotype: This may come from a read error, since a much larger clone is one base off. The chain links TRBV20-1 to TRBJ2-3; TRBD1 might be the D (6 bases). The CDR3 is 14 residues long. V dropped 1 base and J dropped 7 bases, with 15 bases sitting between them. CDR1 DFQATT and CDR2 SNEGSKA come from the germline V gene (reference sequence). The CDR3 sequence is CSARVITGTNTQYF. Written as DNA, the CDR3 is TGCAGTGCTAGAGTGATAACAGGGACAAATACGCAGTATTTT.

V is TRBV7-2 and J is TRBJ1-4, with a weak D call TRBD1 (5 bases). Germline V gives CDR1 SGHTA, CDR2 FQGNSA. The V end lost 4 bases, the J end lost 11 bases, and 17 bases lay between the germline ends. This CDR3 is built from 14 residues. The CDR3 nucleotides are TGTGCCAGCAGCTCCGGGGTGGCGGGGGAGAAACTGTTTTTT. It encodes CASSSGVAGEKLFF.

The chain has TRBV27 and TRBJ1-2, with D unclear. Germline loops: CDR1 MNHEY, CDR2 SMNVEV (reference sequence). The ends were cut back, 6 bases at V and 3 bases at J, with 11 bases in the middle. The CDR3 loop spans 13 amino acids. The DNA for the CDR3 is TGTGCCAGCAGCCCTTCGAGTCACTATGGCTACACCTTC. It is translated as CASSPSSHYGYTF.

About this clonotype itself: Given a much more abundant clone one base away, this may be a read error. The chain recombines TRBV5-3 with TRBJ2-7; D is unclear. TRBV5-3 belongs to the ORF category, with a function that is uncertain. V was trimmed by 10 bases and J by 2 bases, leaving 22 bases between them. The CDR3 runs to 15 residues. The CDR3 loop reads CAGSLDPQATYEQYF. The CDR3 bases are TGTGCCGGCAGCTTGGACCCCCAAGCTACCTACGAGCAGTACTTC.

For this clonotype: A much larger clone differs from this one at a single base, so this may be a read error. The genes are TRBV4-2 and TRBJ2-1; 9 bases agree with TRBD1. The V gene end was trimmed by 0 bases and the J gene end by 7 bases; junction bases not matched to a gene: 10. Germline V gene lookup returns CDR1 LGHNA and CDR2 YNFKEQ. CDR3 length: 17 residues. DNA of the CDR3: TGTGCCAGCAGCCAAGATGATTGGGACAGGGCTGGGAATGAGCAGTTCTTC. Its protein product is CASSQDDWDRAGNEQFF.

Ten or more counts support this clonotype. The CDR3 DNA reads as TGTGCCAGCAGCACAAACAGGGTGCCGGGAGACACTGAAGCTTTCTTT. It yields the protein CASSTNRVPGDTEAFF. This chain uses TRBV9 with TRBJ1-1; tentative D call: TRBD1 (6 bases). The CDR3 is made up of 16 amino acids. Germline V gene sequence: CDR1 SGDLS, CDR2 YYNGEE. V shed 4 bases and J shed 3 bases, with 19 bases lying between them.

The J gene is TRBJ2-7, the V gene TRBV3-1, with D possibly matching TRBD1 (6 bases). V lost 2 bases to trimming and J lost 0 bases, with 14 bases between them. This CDR3 spans 16 amino acids. Germline CDR1 reads LGHDT; CDR2 reads YNNKEL (reference sequence). CDR3 sequence reads: CASSQSGQGDSYEQYF. CDR3 sequence (DNA): TGTGCCAGCAGCCAATCGGGACAAGGGGACTCCTACGAGCAGTACTTC.

The chain carries TRBV6-2 or TRBV6-3 and TRBJ2-5; 11 nucleotides agree with TRBD2. CDR1 is MNHEY and CDR2 is SVGEGT in the germline V gene. The CDR3 length is 16 residues. V gave up 5 bases and J gave up 1 base; unmatched junction bases: 6. The CDR3 sequence: CASSDPTSGVQETQYF. The CDR3, as DNA: TGTGCCAGCAGTGACCCGACTAGCGGGGTCCAAGAGACCCAGTACTTC.

This clonotype was picked up many times. This chain uses TRBV4-3 with TRBJ1-5; no reliable D call. V dropped 5 bases and J dropped 0 bases, with 8 bases sitting between them. The germline V gene encodes CDR1 LGHNA and CDR2 YSLEER. This CDR3 is built from 14 residues. The CDR3 region has the DNA TGCGCCAGCAGCACAGTTTATAGCAATCAGCCCCAGCATTTT. Translation: CASSTVYSNQPQHF.